This T cell receptor (beta chain) is from a study of control samples from healthy donors and cancer patients. Data came from immunoSEQ multiplex PCR; TCRdb stores just in-frame clones and leaves some out. The top ten hold 1.3% to 1.5% of the sample, which has around 190,000 clones, nearly 90% seen once. The V and J ends lost 6 bases and 1 base respectively, with 12 bases between them. CDR3 size: 14 residues. Germline lookup yields CDR1 MNHEY and CDR2 SMNVEV (reference sequence). The specimen sequenced was blood. The sequence was collected from a woman aged 45 to 65 in good health. The genes are TRBV27 and TRBJ1-1; D call uncertain. The CDR3 region has the DNA TGTGCCAGCAGACGAAGCGAAGCGAACACTGAAGCTTTCTTT. Its protein product is CASRRSEANTEAFF.